The 19 T cell receptor beta chains presented below share a single source sample, sequenced in a study of T cells after yellow fever vaccination. MiXCR, applied by TCRdb to the 5' RACE reads, yields one record per CDR3 protein. Here the sample spans about 320,000 distinct CDR3 sequences, 3.5% to 5% being singletons. The source material was PBMCs, sampled 15 days after the yellow fever booster vaccination. The source of these receptors is a man younger than 35 who received the YFV17D yellow fever vaccine.

There are many counts of this clonotype. CDR3 sequence: CASSYSTATWGLSWAEAFF. CDR3 bases: TGTGCCAGCAGTTACTCGACGGCCACTTGGGGGCTCAGTTGGGCTGAAGCTTTCTTT. This chain joins TRBV6-5 and TRBJ1-1, with D perhaps TRBD1 (6 bases). The CDR3 has 19 residues. V lost 0 bases to trimming and J lost 6 bases, with 26 bases between them. Germline V CDR1 and CDR2: MNHEY, SVGAGI.

The sample holds many counts of this clonotype. Written as DNA, the CDR3 is TGTGCCAGCAGTGTGGGGACAGGGAATACCGGGGAGCTGTTTTTT. Its translation is CASSVGTGNTGELFF. The chain links TRBV12-3 or TRBV12-4 to TRBJ2-2, with 9 positions matching TRBD1. The V gene end was trimmed by 5 bases and the J gene end by 5 bases; junction bases not matched to a gene: 6. The CDR3 length is 15 residues.

The chain couples TRBV11-2 to TRBJ2-3, with 10 nucleotides matching TRBD2. Per the germline V gene, CDR1 is SGHAT and CDR2 is FQNNGV. Losses at the gene ends were 2 bases for V and 5 bases for J; bases not matched to a gene: 7. This CDR3 is 16 amino acids long. Here the CDR3 DNA reads TGTGCCAGCAGCTTACGGCCTAGCGGGGGACTAGATACGCAGTATTTT. It codes for CASSLRPSGGLDTQYF.

This clonotype showed up many times. This chain connects TRBV7-9 to TRBJ2-7, with no clear D. Trimming removed 2 bases at V and 4 bases at J, with 9 bases between. There are 13 residues in the CDR3. Germline CDR1 SEHNR, CDR2 FQNEAQ (reference sequence). CDR3 sequence reads: CASSLSFGYEQYF. The DNA for the CDR3 is TGTGCCAGCAGCTTATCCTTTGGGTACGAGCAGTACTTC.

This clonotype showed up many times. This chain uses TRBV6-2 or TRBV6-3 with TRBJ2-1; the match to TRBD1 covers 10 bases. After removal of 3 bases from V and 4 bases from J, the junction contained 21 bases not matched to a gene. The germline CDR1 and CDR2 sequences are MNHEY and SVGEGT. The CDR3 length is 21 residues. The CDR3 region has the DNA TGTGCCAGCAGTTATACCCGAGGGACAGGGGTAGTGGGTTATCGGTACAATGAGCAGTTCTTC. Its protein is CASSYTRGTGVVGYRYNEQFF.

V usage is TRBV20-1 and J usage is TRBJ2-7, with 8 bases identical to TRBD2. V lost 7 bases, J lost 3 bases, and 11 bases stayed unmatched. Germline-derived CDR1 and CDR2 are DFQATT and SNEGSKA (reference sequence). CDR3 length equals 14 residues. CDR3 sequence (DNA): TGCAGTGTCACCCCGGGTAGCGGGGTCTACGAGCAGTACTTC. Protein: CSVTPGSGVYEQYF.

This clonotype was counted at least ten times. The chain recombines TRBV18 with TRBJ2-1, with TRBD2 matching over 11 bases. CDR1 is KGHSH and CDR2 is LQKENI in the germline V gene. V lost 3 bases to trimming and J lost 3 bases; unmatched junction nucleotides: 4. The CDR3 covers 16 residues. The CDR3 protein is CASSPLAGGNYNEQFF. In DNA, the CDR3 is TGTGCCAGCTCACCCTTAGCGGGGGGGAACTACAATGAGCAGTTCTTC.

Ten or more counts support this clonotype. The chain carries TRBV7-9 and TRBJ2-5; 9 bases map to TRBD2. The CDR3 runs 15 residues. The germline CDR1 and CDR2 sequences are SEHNR and FQNEAQ (reference sequence). Trimming removed 2 bases from V and 0 bases from J; junction bases left unmatched: 1. The CDR3 DNA is TGTGCCAGCAGCTTAAAGCGGGGGGACCAAGAGACCCAGTACTTC. Translated: CASSLKRGDQETQYF.

This clonotype was counted ten times or more. The CDR3 DNA reads TGTGCCAGCAGCCTCGGACAGGGGACTTACAATGAGCAGTTCTTC. Protein sequence: CASSLGQGTYNEQFF. J is TRBJ2-1 and V is TRBV7-9; TRBD1 matches at 9 bases. V was clipped by 5 bases and J by 4 bases; unmatched bases: 6. This CDR3 region has 15 residues. Germline-derived CDR1 and CDR2 are SEHNR and FQNEAQ (reference sequence).

The rearrangement joins TRBV20-1 to TRBJ1-5, with D perhaps TRBD1 (6 bases). CDR3 size: 15 residues. The V gene's germline CDR1 is DFQATT and CDR2 SNEGSKA (reference sequence). Trimming stripped 4 bases from V and 2 bases from J, with 15 bases between. The CDR3 DNA follows: TGCAGTGCTAAAGGGGGGGGAAGCGGCAATCAGCCCCAGCATTTT. Residues: CSAKGGGSGNQPQHF.

This clonotype was observed many times. The rearrangement uses TRBV4-1 and TRBJ2-3; TRBD2 matches at 9 bases. Germline CDR1 MGHRA, CDR2 YSYEKL. The CDR3 runs 18 residues. V was clipped by 2 bases and J by 2 bases; unmatched bases: 11. CDR3 DNA: TGCGCCAGCAGCCAACTTCCGGGACTAGCATCCACCACAGATACGCAGTATTTT. It translates to CASSQLPGLASTTDTQYF.

This clonotype has a handful of counts. The gene calls are TRBV30 and TRBJ1-1; maybe TRBD1 (5 bases). V was pared by 7 bases and J by 1 base, with 16 bases between. This CDR3 contains 14 residues. In germline, CDR1 is GTSNPN, CDR2 SVGIG (reference sequence). The CDR3 region has the DNA TGTGCCTTTAGGGGCGGCCTGGGGAACACTGAAGCTTTCTTT. Its protein product is CAFRGGLGNTEAFF.

This clonotype has more than one count but fewer than ten. V is TRBV2 and J is TRBJ2-7; 7 bases are a match to TRBD1. The V and J ends lost 6 bases and 5 bases, in that order; junction bases with no gene match: 10. This CDR3 has 14 amino acids. Germline CDR1 reads SNHLY; CDR2 reads FYNNEI. DNA of the CDR3: TGTGCCAGCAGCTTACAGGGGAGCTTCGACGAGCAGTACGTC. Translated, it gives CASSLQGSFDEQYV.

This clonotype was detected ten times or more. The CDR3 sequence is CASSPPGRGTSTEAFF. The CDR3 coding sequence is TGTGCCAGCTCACCACCGGGCAGGGGGACGAGTACTGAAGCTTTCTTT. The chain combines TRBV18 with TRBJ1-1; 7 bases agree with TRBD1. Germline V CDR1 and CDR2: KGHSH, LQKENI. The CDR3 is 16 amino acids. Trimming took 0 bases from V and 5 from J; bases not matched to a gene: 9.

The chain joins TRBV7-2 to TRBJ2-1; 13 nucleotides align to TRBD2. The CDR3 runs to 18 residues. The ends lost 3 bases at V and 5 bases at J; junction bases unmatched: 10. CDR1 is SGHTA, CDR2 FQGNSA, per germline. CDR3 sequence (DNA): TGTGCCAGCAGCTTCCGGGGACTAGCGGGGTTAAGCAACAATGAGCAGTTCTTC. This sequence encodes CASSFRGLAGLSNNEQFF.

There are many counts of this clonotype. V is TRBV5-4 and J is TRBJ2-3, with D possibly being TRBD1 (5 bases). Germline loops: CDR1 SGHNT, CDR2 YYREEE (reference sequence). The CDR3 totals 17 residues. The ends were cut back, 4 bases at V and 0 bases at J, with 18 bases in the middle. CDR3 sequence: CASSPPDSPPSTDTQYF. CDR3 DNA: TGTGCCAGCAGCCCCCCCGACAGCCCCCCTAGCACAGATACGCAGTATTTT.

There are many counts of this clonotype. J is TRBJ1-2 and V is TRBV5-1; 7 bases agree with TRBD1. The germline gives CDR1 SGHRS, CDR2 YFSETQ. CDR3 size: 14 residues. V dropped 4 bases and J dropped 3; count of bases not matched to a gene: 6. The CDR3 DNA is TGCGCCAGCAGCCCATCAGGGGGGGACTATGGCTACACCTTC. This gives the protein CASSPSGGDYGYTF. The entire variable domain, with the rest obtained from reference TRBV5-1 and TRBJ1-2, is as follows: KAGVTQTPRYLIKTRGQQVTLSCSPISGHRSVSWYQQTPGQGLQFLFEYFSETQRNKGNFPGRFSGRQFSNSRSEMNVSTLELGDSALYLCASSPSGGDYGYTFGSGTRLTVV.

Concerning this clonotype: The junction differs from germline at one of its ends, possibly a read error. The V and J genes are TRBV7-9 and TRBJ1-1, with a tentative D call TRBD1 (5 bases). The CDR3 runs to 13 residues. Germline lookup yields CDR1 SEHNR and CDR2 FQNEAQ (reference sequence). Here the CDR3 DNA reads TGTGCCAGCAGCTTAGAGGGGAGACAGTATGGGAGTTTT. Translated, it gives CASSLEGRQYGSF.

This clonotype appeared many times. The J gene is TRBJ2-2, the V gene TRBV5-1, with D tentatively TRBD2 (6 bases). Trimming removed 2 bases from V and 5 bases from J, with 10 bases in between. The CDR3 has 14 residues. CDR1 and CDR2 from the germline V gene are SGHRS and YFSETQ. For the CDR3, the DNA is TGCGCCAGCAGCTTCCGGGGAGGAACCGGGGAGCTGTTTTTT. Amino acids: CASSFRGGTGELFF.